The 23 T cell receptor beta chains in this list originate from one sample, sequenced in a study of PD-1 blockade in classical Hodgkin lymphoma. Some clones are missing from TCRdb's copy, which holds only in-frame ones; the method was immunoSEQ multiplex PCR. Counted here are around 18,000 clones, about 68% occurring once; the ten biggest clones make up 2% to 2.5%. Time point specified: cycle 4 day 1 (C4D1), after less than 7 weeks of nivolumab. Every patient was affected by relapse after autologous stem cell transplantation, while exposure to brentuximab vedotin was not uniform. The study purified CD4+ T cells from thawed PBMCs using magnetic negative selection. The sample in question was CD4+ T cells from blood, obtained before the fourth cycle of nivolumab. Receptor source: a human donor with classical Hodgkin lymphoma.

This clone was recorded once. V and J are TRBV18 and TRBJ2-3, with D maybe TRBD2 (5 bases). Germline CDR1 and CDR2: KGHSH and LQKENI. CDR3 size: 11 residues. Trimming left V 8 bases short and J 6 bases short, with 9 bases between. CDR3 sequence (DNA): TGTGCCAGCCGCCGAGGGGATACGCAGTATTTT. Translated: CASRRGDTQYF.

The chain uses TRBV7-8 and TRBJ2-5; 16 nucleotides line up with TRBD2. The CDR3 has 18 amino acids. Germline-derived CDR1 and CDR2 are SGHVS and FQNEAQ. V was clipped by 8 bases and J by 9 bases; unmatched bases: 18. In DNA form, the CDR3 reads TGTGCCAGCTTCCCTCCCGGGACTAGCGGGAGGGGACGCGGGTCCCAGTACTTC. Translating it yields CASFPPGTSGRGRGSQYF.

V and J are TRBV28 and TRBJ2-5, with D perhaps matching TRBD2 (6 bases). The V end was cut by 5 bases, the J end by 1 base, with 11 bases between. This CDR3 spans 14 amino acids. Germline V CDR1 and CDR2: MDHEN, SYDVKM. CDR3 region: CASSPGLFQETQYF. In nucleotides, the CDR3 is TGTGCCAGCAGTCCCGGACTATTCCAAGAGACCCAGTACTTC.

The chain uses TRBV27 and TRBJ1-1; 10 bases are shared with TRBD1. The CDR3 loop spans 14 amino acids. Trimming cost V 5 bases and J 6 bases; bases outside gene matches: 6. Germline CDR1 MNHEY, CDR2 SMNVEV (reference sequence). The CDR3 DNA is TGTGCCAGCAGTCAATACGGACAGGGGGCTGAAGCTTTCTTT. Protein product: CASSQYGQGAEAFF.

The chain links TRBV5-1 to TRBJ1-2, with a tentative D call TRBD1 (5 bases). This CDR3 has 15 residues. Germline V gene sequence: CDR1 SGHRS, CDR2 YFSETQ. V was pared by 0 bases and J by 13 bases, with 22 bases between. As DNA, the CDR3 is TGCGCCAGCAGCTTGGCCGGTGGGACTGTGAGCCCCCCCACCTTC. It encodes CASSLAGGTVSPPTF.

This clone has just a few counts. This chain joins TRBV29-1 and TRBJ1-1, with no clear D. The CDR3 sequence is 13 residues long. Germline loops: CDR1 SQVTM, CDR2 ANQGSEA. The V and J ends lost 5 bases and 4 bases respectively, with 14 bases between them. The CDR3 DNA is TGCAGCGTTTCCGGCACGTATAGCACTGAAGCTTTCTTT. This codes for CSVSGTYSTEAFF.

V and J are TRBV28 and TRBJ2-7; 9 bases fit TRBD1. The CDR3 runs 14 residues. The ends lost 7 bases at V and 4 bases at J; junction bases unmatched: 8. Germline lookup yields CDR1 MDHEN and CDR2 SYDVKM. The CDR3 DNA reads as TGTGCCAGCACCAAGGACAGGGGAAGGTACGAGCAGTACGTC. This translates into CASTKDRGRYEQYV.

V is TRBV10-1 and J is TRBJ2-1; tentatively, D is TRBD2 (6 bases). Germline CDR1 is WNHNN and CDR2 is SYGVQD (reference sequence). Trimming shortened V by 9 bases and J by 5 bases, and 17 bases separated the two germline ends. The CDR3 extends over 14 amino acids. The CDR3 sequence is CASSREDKDNEQFF. The CDR3 coding sequence is TGCGCCAGTAGCAGGGAGGATAAGGACAATGAGCAGTTCTTC.

This clone was recorded a few times. The V call is TRBV5-6, the J call TRBJ1-1; D gene uncertain. The CDR3 extends over 14 amino acids. Germline V gives CDR1 SGHDT, CDR2 YYEEEE. Trimming took 0 bases from V and 5 from J, leaving 11 bases between them. This chain's CDR3 is CASSLAVAGTEAFF. CDR3 sequence (DNA): TGTGCCAGCAGCTTGGCCGTCGCAGGTACTGAAGCTTTCTTT.

The chain is built from TRBV2 and TRBJ1-4; 9 bases are a match to TRBD1. Trimming took 6 bases from V and 6 from J; bases not matched to a gene: 14. Germline CDR1 and CDR2: SNHLY and FYNNEI. There are 17 residues in the CDR3. The CDR3 loop reads CASRTRDRAFRDEKLFF. The CDR3 DNA is TGTGCCAGCAGGACCAGGGACAGGGCTTTTCGGGATGAAAAACTGTTTTTT.

The chain recombines TRBV5-6 with TRBJ1-4; TRBD1 aligns across 8 bases. CDR1 and CDR2 (germline): SGHDT, YYEEEE. The CDR3 totals 14 residues. J lost 8 bases, V lost 4 bases, and 7 bases had no gene match. DNA for the CDR3: TGTGCCAGCAGCCACCAGGGGGCGAGCGAAAAACTGTTTTTT. This encodes CASSHQGASEKLFF.

The chain couples TRBV7-2 to TRBJ2-3; D is undetermined. The CDR3 is 17 amino acids. CDR1 is SGHTA, CDR2 FQGNSA, per germline. V lost 1 base, J lost 0 bases, and 14 bases lay in between. The CDR3 region is CASSLGIRAASTDTQYF. In nucleotides, the CDR3 is TGTGCCAGCAGCTTAGGAATCCGGGCCGCTAGCACAGATACGCAGTATTTT. The full variable domain, its missing parts supplied by reference TRBV7-2 and TRBJ2-3, is GAGVSQSPSNKVTEKGKDVELRCDPISGHTALYWYRQSLGQGLEFLIYFQGNSAPDKSGLPSDRFSAERTGGSVSTLTIQRTQQEDSAVYLCASSLGIRAASTDTQYFGPGTRLTVL.

The rearrangement uses TRBV11-1 and TRBJ2-5; D gene ambiguous. V lost 1 base and J 2 bases, leaving 17 bases between the germline ends. From germline, CDR1 is SGHAT and CDR2 FQDESV (reference sequence). The CDR3 runs to 17 residues. In DNA, the CDR3 is TGTGCCAGCAGCTTAGATTCGACCAACGGTGTACAAGAGACCCAGTACTTC. It translates to CASSLDSTNGVQETQYF.

This chain uses TRBV6-6 with TRBJ2-3; the D gene is possibly TRBD1 (6 bases). The germline V and J ends were trimmed by 6 bases and 0 bases, with 10 bases remaining between them. Per the germline V gene, CDR1 is MNHNY and CDR2 is SVGAGI (reference sequence). The CDR3 has 14 residues. CDR3: CASRRQDSTDTQYF. In DNA form, the CDR3 reads TGTGCCAGCAGACGACAGGATAGCACAGATACGCAGTATTTT.

Details on this clone: The junction departs from the called germline gene at one end, perhaps through a read error. In the same sample, other DNA sequences code for this CDR3. The chain joins TRBV28 to TRBJ1-4, with D perhaps TRBD1 (6 bases). The CDR3 has 16 amino acids. CDR1 MDHEN and CDR2 SYDVKM come from the germline V gene. CDR3 amino acids: CASSFRVGTTNEKLFF. In DNA form, the CDR3 reads TGTGCCAGCAGTTTTCGGGTAGGGACAACCAATGAAAAACTGTTTTTT. Full variable domain (outside the CDR3, taken from reference TRBV28 and TRBJ1-4): DVKVTQSSRYLVKRTGEKVFLECVQDMDHENMFWYRQDPGLGLRLIYFSYDVKMKEKGDIPEGYSVSREKKERFSLILESASTNQTSMYLCASSFRVGTTNEKLFFGSGTQLSVL.

This clone has a single count. V and J are TRBV30 and TRBJ1-3; D call uncertain. Germline V lookup: CDR1 GTSNPN, CDR2 SVGIG (reference sequence). CDR3 length equals 11 residues. V was clipped by 4 bases and J by 7 bases, with 8 bases between them. The CDR3 DNA reads TGTGCCTGGAATGCCCTGAACACCATATATTTT. Translation: CAWNALNTIYF. The full variable domain, its missing parts supplied by reference TRBV30 and TRBJ1-3, is SQTIHQWPATLVQPVGSPLSLECTVEGTSNPNLYWYRQAAGRGLQLLFYSVGIGQISSEVPQNLSASRPQDRQFILSSKKLLLSDSGFYLCAWNALNTIYFGEGSWLTVV.

This chain joins TRBV2 and TRBJ1-6, with D uncertain. CDR1 and CDR2 (germline): SNHLY, FYNNEI. CDR3 length: 13 residues. The V gene lost 6 bases and the J gene lost 7 bases, with 10 bases spanning the gap. CDR3 loop: CASRVGQNSPLHF. CDR3 nucleotides: TGTGCCAGCAGAGTGGGCCAGAATTCACCCCTCCACTTT.

Written as DNA, the CDR3 is TGTGCCACCAGCAGAGATGGGGGGGAGCAGTTCTTC. It encodes CATSRDGGEQFF. V is TRBV15 and J is TRBJ2-1, with D possibly being TRBD2 (6 bases). The CDR3 spans 12 residues. Germline CDR1 LNHNV, CDR2 YYDKDF (reference sequence). Between the trimmed V and J ends, which lost 0 bases and 10 bases, there was a span of 7 bases. Full variable domain (remainder filled in from reference TRBV15 and TRBJ2-1): DAMVIQNPRYQVTQFGKPVTLSCSQTLNHNVMYWYQQKSSQAPKLLFHYYDKDFNNEADTPDNFQSRRPNTSFCFLDIRSPGLGDTAMYLCATSRDGGEQFFGPGTRLTVL.

V and J are TRBV10-2 and TRBJ1-4, with D possibly being TRBD1 (6 bases). Trimming removed 6 bases at V and 5 bases at J, with 19 bases between. CDR3 length: 16 amino acids. Per the germline V gene, CDR1 is WSHSY and CDR2 is SAAADI. The CDR3 sequence: CASSPGARLSNEKLFF. The CDR3, as DNA: TGCGCCAGCAGCCCGGGGGCCCGACTCTCGAATGAAAAACTGTTTTTT.

The chain has TRBV5-6 and TRBJ1-5; 8 nucleotides agree with TRBD1. This CDR3 has 15 residues. CDR1 and CDR2 from the germline V gene are SGHDT and YYEEEE. The V gene end was trimmed by 4 bases and the J gene end by 5 bases; junction bases not matched to a gene: 8. CDR3 nucleotide sequence: TGTGCCAGCAGCAACGCAGGGGGCGGCCATCAGCCCCAGCATTTT. Its translation is CASSNAGGGHQPQHF.

This clone was detected only a few times. The chain employs TRBV19 and TRBJ1-5; D is possibly TRBD1 (6 bases). From germline, CDR1 is LNHDA and CDR2 SQIVND (reference sequence). The CDR3 has 16 amino acids. V dropped 3 bases and J dropped 6 bases, with 18 bases sitting between them. The CDR3 DNA sequence: TGTGCCAGTAGTATGGATGACAGGATGAGTCCTCAGCCCCAGCATTTT. Translated: CASSMDDRMSPQPQHF.

This chain uses TRBV5-1 with TRBJ2-1; 9 bases line up with TRBD2. V lost 6 bases to trimming and J lost 5 bases; unmatched junction nucleotides: 15. Germline V gene lookup returns CDR1 SGHRS and CDR2 YFSETQ. The CDR3 extends over 17 amino acids. CDR3 sequence (DNA): TGCGCCAGCACCCCCCTGCCAGGCGGGAGGGCGGACAATGAGCAGTTCTTC. Encoded protein: CASTPLPGGRADNEQFF.

The chain joins TRBV12-5 to TRBJ1-1; 9 positions match TRBD1. CDR1 is LGHNT, CDR2 FRNRAP, per germline. The V segment lost 0 bases and the J segment 5 bases; nucleotides outside the gene matches: 13. CDR3 length: 18 residues. CDR3 protein: CASGLVLEGQGFSTEAFF. The CDR3, as DNA: TGTGCTAGTGGTTTGGTATTGGAGGGACAGGGCTTTTCTACTGAAGCTTTCTTT.